The rows below give T cell receptor beta chains drawn from one sample of a study of blood T cell repertoires in COVID-19. Sequencing used immunoSEQ multiplex PCR; TCRdb keeps in-frame clones, though not all of them. Among over 250,000 clones listed, approximately 88% were seen once. Sequencing was carried out using peripheral blood. The receptor source for this set is a human donor with COVID-19, enrolled during active disease. The donor label of this sample is uncertain. Each CDR3 is given with its conserved first and last residue. The order of the fields is CDR3 DNA, CDR3 protein, V gene, J gene, clone size, D gene. A D gene is named only where the DNA matches it firmly. Where a row states a size, it is once, few, many or the class of an expanded clone; other rows omit it.

TGTGCCAGCAGGACAGGGGGCGGCACAGATACGCAGTATTTT	CASRTGGGTDTQYF	TRBV6-5	TRBJ2-3	once	TRBD1
TGTGCCAGCAGGCAACTAGCGGGAGGGCCGGGCGAGCAGTACTTC	CASRQLAGGPGEQYF	TRBV2	TRBJ2-7	once	TRBD2
TGTGCCAGCAGTCCAGAGAACACTGAAGCTTTCTTT	CASSPENTEAFF	TRBV7-9	TRBJ1-1	.	.
TGTGCCAGCAGCTTAGGCAGGGGTGCGGATACGCAGTATTTT	CASSLGRGADTQYF	TRBV11-3	TRBJ2-3	.	.
TGTGCCATCAAAACGTTTCGGGGTCCCTATGGCTACACCTTC	CAIKTFRGPYGYTF	TRBV10-3	TRBJ1-2	few	.
TGCGCCAGCAGCCACACAGGGGGCACTGGGGCCAACGTCCTGACTTTC	CASSHTGGTGANVLTF	TRBV5-1	TRBJ2-6	.	TRBD1
TGCGCCAGCAGCTTTTCGAACAGGGGGCGCAAGGGTGGCAATGAGCAGTTCTTC	CASSFSNRGRKGGNEQFF	TRBV5-1	TRBJ2-1	once	TRBD1
TGTGCCAGCAGCCCGGGATTTACCTACGAGCAGTACTTC	CASSPGFTYEQYF	TRBV3-1/TRBV3-2	TRBJ2-7	.	.
TGTGCCTGGAGTGTAGGTTGGAGGGGCGAGCAGTACTTC	CAWSVGWRGEQYF	TRBV30	TRBJ2-7	.	.
TGTGCCACCAGCAGAGGAACCCAACTAGCGGGAACGCAAGAGACCCAGTACTTC	CATSRGTQLAGTQETQYF	TRBV15	TRBJ2-5	.	TRBD2
TGTGCCAGCAGCCAAGTAGGTCGGACTAGCGGGAGGGCCCTCGACGAGCAGTACTTC	CASSQVGRTSGRALDEQYF	TRBV4-2	TRBJ2-7	.	TRBD2
TGTGCCAGCAGCTCCTTTAGCGGGAGGCTCAACGAGCAGTACTTC	CASSSFSGRLNEQYF	TRBV7-2	TRBJ2-7	.	TRBD2
TGTGCCAGCAGTTTCGGAGGCGGTGGGCAGGGGAAGGCTGAAGCTTTCTTT	CASSFGGGGQGKAEAFF	TRBV28	TRBJ1-1	.	.
TGTGCCAGCAGTCGACAGGGAGAGAACACTGAAGCTTTCTTT	CASSRQGENTEAFF	TRBV25-1	TRBJ1-1	.	TRBD1
TGTGCCAGCAGCCCTCTGGCAGGGGGCCGTAACACCTTC	CASSPLAGGRNTF	TRBV3-1/TRBV3-2	TRBJ1-2	once	TRBD1
TGTGCCAGCTCACCAGGAGCGGGCCTCTCCTACGAGCAGTACTTC	CASSPGAGLSYEQYF	TRBV18	TRBJ2-7	.	.
TGTGCCAGCAGCGAAGAACCGGGGGGAAAAGCCTTC	CASSEEPGGKAF	TRBV21-1	TRBJ2-7	.	.
TGTGCCTGGAGAACCCCAGGGACAGGGGGGGAAAAACTGTTTTTT	CAWRTPGTGGEKLFF	TRBV30	TRBJ1-4	.	TRBD1
TGTGCCAGTAACAGGGGTCCCTCCTACGAGCAGTACTTC	CASNRGPSYEQYF	TRBV6-6	TRBJ2-7	.	TRBD1
TGTGCCAGCAGCGGGACAGCTCAAGAGACCCAGTACTTC	CASSGTAQETQYF	TRBV9	TRBJ2-5	.	.
TGTGCCAGCAGTTCCCCCCCCAATGGCTACACCTTC	CASSSPPNGYTF	TRBV9	TRBJ1-2	.	.
TGTGCCAGTAGTATTACTGAGGGGGCCGCAGATACGCAGTATTTT	CASSITEGAADTQYF	TRBV19	TRBJ2-3	.	TRBD1
TGTGCCAGCAGGCTCCAGAATCAGCCCCAGCATTTT	CASRLQNQPQHF	TRBV28	TRBJ1-5	.	.
TGTGCCTGGAGTCCCTTCCCGGGACAGGGGGAGACCCAGTACTTC	CAWSPFPGQGETQYF	TRBV30	TRBJ2-5	.	TRBD1
TGTGCCAGCGCCGTGCCCGGCGGGAGCTACGAGCAGTACTTC	CASAVPGGSYEQYF	TRBV21-1	TRBJ2-7	.	.
TGTGCCAGCAGCTTAGTGCTAGCGGGTTACAATGAGCAGTTCTTC	CASSLVLAGYNEQFF	TRBV7-2	TRBJ2-1	.	TRBD2
TGTGCCAGCAGCTTACTACAGGGGTACTACGAGCAGTACTTC	CASSLLQGYYEQYF	TRBV11-2	TRBJ2-7	.	TRBD1
TGTGCCAGCAGACCCCAGGTGGCCTACGAGCAGTACTTC	CASRPQVAYEQYF	TRBV7-2	TRBJ2-7	.	.
TGTGCCAGCAGCTTACCGGTAGTGGCAGGTGAAGAGACCCAGTACTTC	CASSLPVVAGEETQYF	TRBV7-9	TRBJ2-5	once	.
TGTGCCAGCAGTTTTGCCCAACTAACGCCCTACAATGAGCAGTTCTTC	CASSFAQLTPYNEQFF	TRBV27	TRBJ2-1	.	.